Following are 18 T cell receptor beta chains from one sample sequenced in a study of vaccination and CD4 T cells after COVID-19. The treatment here: approximately nine-day PBMC culture with coronavirus spike peptide pools or control peptides (ViraFEST assay). The Oncomine TCR Beta short-read assay was applied to DNA of cultured CD4+ T cells. From the PCR reads, TCRdb called clonotypes with MiXCR, one entry per CDR3 protein. The sample includes 13,000 to 15,000 distinct CDR3 sequences, around 45% of them seen just once. Their antigen targets remain unknown. Sequenced sample: cultured CD4+ T cells from blood. The receptors come from a human donor with COVID-19.

The chain couples TRBV7-9 to TRBJ2-5; D is uncertain. The V gene lost 2 bases and the J gene lost 5 bases, with 3 bases spanning the gap. CDR1 SEHNR and CDR2 FQNEAQ come from the germline V gene (reference sequence). The CDR3 is 11 amino acids. The CDR3 loop reads CASSLIETQYF. The CDR3 coding sequence is TGTGCCAGCAGCTTAATCGAGACCCAGTACTTC.

This clonotype was seen only a few times. The V call is TRBV20-1, the J call TRBJ1-1; the match to TRBD1 covers 8 bases. This CDR3 comprises 15 residues. Germline lookup yields CDR1 DFQATT and CDR2 SNEGSKA (reference sequence). After removal of 0 bases from V and 8 bases from J, the junction contained 11 bases not matched to a gene. The CDR3, as DNA: TGCAGTGCTAGAGACTCAAGGACAGGGAGAAGAGAAGCTTTCTTT. Amino acids: CSARDSRTGRREAFF.

This clonotype has more than one count but fewer than ten. The V gene is TRBV25-1, the J gene TRBJ1-2; possibly TRBD1 for D (6 bases). The V gene lost 3 bases and the J gene lost 5 bases, with 16 bases spanning the gap. Germline loops: CDR1 MGHDK, CDR2 SYGVNS. The CDR3 loop spans 15 amino acids. CDR3 DNA sequence: TGTGCCAGCAGTGACTATGGAGGGGGTACATATGGCTACACCTTC. Amino acid sequence: CASSDYGGGTYGYTF.

This clonotype was recorded only once. The rearrangement links TRBV20-1 to TRBJ1-3, with a tentative D call TRBD1 (6 bases). The V end was cut by 3 bases, the J end by 0 bases, with 15 bases between. This CDR3 contains 16 residues. Germline CDR1 reads DFQATT; CDR2 reads SNEGSKA (reference sequence). The CDR3 DNA reads as TGCAGTGCTAGCCGACCGGGACAAGCCTCTGGAAACACCATATATTTT. The encoded protein is CSASRPGQASGNTIYF.

The J gene is TRBJ1-4, the V gene TRBV11-2; TRBD1 aligns across 7 bases. V was clipped by 5 bases and J by 7 bases; unmatched bases: 4. The CDR3 is made up of 13 amino acids. Germline CDR1 and CDR2: SGHAT and FQNNGV. The CDR3 sequence: CASSIRQGEKLFF. CDR3 sequence (DNA): TGTGCCAGCAGCATCCGACAGGGTGAAAAACTGTTTTTT.

This clonotype was seen more than once but under ten times. The chain carries TRBV7-2 and TRBJ2-5; 7 positions agree with TRBD1. The germline V gene encodes CDR1 SGHTA and CDR2 FQGNSA. The junction had 12 bases not matched to a gene; V was cut back by 3 bases and J by 5 bases. CDR3 length: 16 amino acids. CDR3 protein: CASSFDRVRITETQYF. As DNA, the CDR3 is TGTGCCAGCAGCTTCGACAGGGTACGGATCACGGAGACCCAGTACTTC.

J is TRBJ1-6 and V is TRBV29-1; possibly TRBD1 for D (6 bases). Looked up from germline, CDR1 is SQVTM and CDR2 is ANQGSEA. The V gene lost 5 bases and the J gene lost 5 bases, with 13 bases spanning the gap. There are 14 residues in the CDR3. This CDR3 is CSVRKDSHNSPLHF. CDR3 in DNA: TGCAGCGTTCGAAAGGACAGCCATAATTCACCCCTCCACTTT.

This chain uses TRBV7-9 with TRBJ2-1, with 7 nucleotides matching TRBD2. The trim removed 4 bases at V and 11 bases at J, leaving 8 bases unmatched. Germline V gives CDR1 SEHNR, CDR2 FQNEAQ (reference sequence). CDR3 length equals 13 residues. The CDR3 sequence is CASSSPGRPKQFF. CDR3 bases: TGTGCCAGCAGCTCCCCCGGGAGGCCGAAGCAGTTCTTC.

The chain uses TRBV20-1 and TRBJ2-3; 9 nucleotides agree with TRBD2. The CDR3 has 15 residues. V shed 6 bases and J 3 bases; nucleotides not matched to a gene: 10. Germline lookup yields CDR1 DFQATT and CDR2 SNEGSKA (reference sequence). The CDR3 region is CSATPARGGTDTQYF. The CDR3 bases are TGCAGTGCGACCCCCGCGCGGGGGGGGACAGATACGCAGTATTTT.

There are a few counts of this clonotype. DNA of the CDR3: TGTGCCATCAGCAAATCAGGCATGCCCACCGGGGAGCTGTTTTTT. It codes for CAISKSGMPTGELFF. The chain employs TRBV10-3 and TRBJ2-2; D not certain. Germline V lookup: CDR1 ENHRY, CDR2 SYGVKD. The CDR3 totals 15 residues. V was clipped by 6 bases and J by 4 bases, with 15 bases between them.

This clonotype was detected only once. The rearrangement joins TRBV6-4 to TRBJ1-6; D remains ambiguous. Germline CDR1 MRHNA, CDR2 SNTAGT. This CDR3 comprises 18 residues. With 6 bases removed from V and 6 bases from J, the gap between germline ends came to 24 bases. The CDR3 spells CASRRDQTREILNSPLHF. CDR3 sequence (DNA): TGTGCCAGCAGAAGGGATCAGACCCGGGAGATCCTTAATTCACCCCTCCACTTT.

V is TRBV20-1 and J is TRBJ1-1; D possibly corresponds to TRBD1 (5 bases). The germline gives CDR1 DFQATT, CDR2 SNEGSKA (reference sequence). The CDR3 is made up of 16 amino acids. Trimming shortened V by 3 bases and J by 0 bases, and 17 bases separated the two germline ends. This CDR3 is CSARPLGVSMNTEAFF. The CDR3 nucleotides read TGCAGTGCTAGGCCATTGGGGGTTTCCATGAACACTGAAGCTTTCTTT.

The chain employs TRBV6-5 and TRBJ1-5; D may be TRBD1 (5 bases). V was pared by 0 bases and J by 8 bases, with 17 bases between. The V gene's germline CDR1 is MNHEY and CDR2 SVGAGI. The CDR3 is made up of 16 amino acids. The CDR3: CASSYSWRGTWEPQHF. DNA for the CDR3: TGTGCCAGCAGTTACTCATGGCGGGGCACTTGGGAGCCCCAGCATTTT.

Only a few counts were recorded for this clonotype. This chain links TRBV15 with TRBJ1-4; no clear D. The CDR3 has 15 amino acids. V lost 4 bases and J 0 bases, leaving 9 bases between the germline ends. Germline CDR1 is LNHNV and CDR2 is YYDKDF (reference sequence). The CDR3 nucleotides are TGTGCCACCAGCACTTACATGCCAACTAATGAAAAACTGTTTTTT. It specifies CATSTYMPTNEKLFF.

CDR3 residues: CASSPDRNYGYTF. CDR3 coding DNA: TGTGCCAGCAGTCCGGACAGAAACTATGGCTACACCTTC. The chain carries TRBV6-1 and TRBJ1-2, with a tentative D call TRBD1 (6 bases). Germline assignment: CDR1 MNHNS and CDR2 SASEGT. This CDR3 comprises 13 residues. V dropped 5 bases and J dropped 2 bases, with 9 bases sitting between them.

The gene calls are TRBV4-2 and TRBJ2-2; TRBD2 aligns across 16 bases. The CDR3 contains 20 residues. Trimming took 1 base from V and 6 from J; bases not matched to a gene: 11. From germline, CDR1 is LGHNA and CDR2 YNFKEQ. CDR3: CASSQVRPGLAGGPPGELFF. The DNA of the CDR3 is TGTGCCAGCAGCCAAGTTCGACCGGGACTAGCGGGGGGGCCTCCCGGGGAGCTGTTTTTT.

This clonotype was detected only once. The chain employs TRBV6-1 and TRBJ2-3; possible D gene TRBD1, 6 bases. Germline CDR1 MNHNS, CDR2 SASEGT. Trimming left V 6 bases short and J 0 bases short, with 13 bases between. The CDR3 extends over 15 amino acids. CDR3 coding DNA: TGTGCCAGCAGACAACAGGGTCCTAGCACAGATACGCAGTATTTT. Its translation is CASRQQGPSTDTQYF.

This clonotype was seen more than once but under ten times. The J gene is TRBJ2-2, the V gene TRBV10-1; possible D gene TRBD1, 5 bases. The CDR3 is made up of 18 amino acids. Germline CDR1 and CDR2: WNHNN and SYGVQD (reference sequence). Trimming removed 0 bases from V and 6 bases from J, with 20 bases in between. In nucleotides, the CDR3 is TGCGCCAGCAGTGAGTCAGGTGGGGCGCCCACCCAGGCCGGGGAGCTGTTTTTT. Translated: CASSESGGAPTQAGELFF.